The 17 T cell receptor beta chains below were found in one sample sequenced in a study of beta chain features in type 1 diabetes (dated by TCRdb to 2016 to 2019). Library method: the immunoSEQ multiplex PCR assay. All of the isolated RNA was reverse transcribed with the High Capacity cDNA Reverse Transcription Kit, so expressed TCRB transcripts were sequenced. TCRdb holds this immuneACCESS table with in-frame rearrangements only. Some clones are missing; in checked studies, unresolved V genes explain under half, and the rest has no known cause. The sample yields around 350,000 clones; over 9.5% were counted once. The top ten constitute 0.017% of the sample. Sequenced material: naive CD4+ T cells from blood. Taken with the paper, the label for cell subset or site translates to: true naive CD4+ T cells. These receptors originate from a man aged 18 to 35 in good health.

This clone was recorded a few times. V and J are TRBV6-6 and TRBJ2-5; 9 bases fit TRBD2. Germline CDR1 MNHNY, CDR2 SVGAGI (reference sequence). The ends lost 6 bases at V and 3 bases at J; junction bases unmatched: 8. This CDR3 region has 15 residues. CDR3 sequence: CASRQLTSGEETQYF. The CDR3 DNA is TGTGCCAGCAGACAGCTGACTAGCGGAGAAGAGACCCAGTACTTC.

This clone was found a few times. The chain links TRBV28 to TRBJ1-1; a weak D match, TRBD1 (5 bases). The germline CDR1 and CDR2 sequences are MDHEN and SYDVKM. Trimming shortened V by 6 bases and J by 4 bases, and 15 bases separated the two germline ends. The CDR3 length is 14 residues. CDR3 residues: CASSPPGEVTEAFF. Here the CDR3 DNA reads TGTGCCAGCAGCCCCCCGGGGGAGGTCACTGAAGCTTTCTTT.

The chain recombines TRBV11-3 with TRBJ2-5; 7 bases agree with TRBD1. J lost 5 bases, V lost 5 bases, and 11 bases had no gene match. CDR1 and CDR2 from the germline V gene are SGHNT and YENEEA. The CDR3 sequence is 15 residues long. CDR3 sequence: CASSLFGETGETQYF. In DNA form, the CDR3 reads TGTGCCAGCAGCCTATTTGGAGAGACAGGGGAGACCCAGTACTTC. The full variable domain, completed using reference TRBV11-3 and TRBJ2-5, is EAGVVQSPRYKIIEKKQPVAFWCNPISGHNTLYWYLQNLGQGPELLIRYENEEAVDDSQLPKDRFSAERLKGVDSTLKIQPAELGDSAVYLCASSLFGETGETQYFGPGTRLLVL.

The V gene is TRBV5-6, the J gene TRBJ2-5; 7 bases line up with TRBD1. Germline V gene data show CDR1 as SGHDT and CDR2 as YYEEEE. The CDR3 totals 16 residues. J gave up 2 bases and V 1 base, and 8 bases lay outside the gene matches. CDR3 amino acids: CASSLIGTALQETQYF. The CDR3 bases are TGTGCCAGCAGCTTGATCGGGACAGCCTTACAAGAGACCCAGTACTTC.

This clone was observed a handful of times. The chain couples TRBV30 to TRBJ2-2; 8 bases agree with TRBD1. Looked up from germline, CDR1 is GTSNPN and CDR2 is SVGIG (reference sequence). The trim removed 2 bases at V and 3 bases at J, leaving 14 bases unmatched. This CDR3 has 18 amino acids. The CDR3 DNA is TGTGCCTGGAGTCCACCCCCTTTTGGACAGGGACACACCGGGGAGCTGTTTTTT. The encoded protein is CAWSPPPFGQGHTGELFF.

This clone occurred a few times. This chain uses TRBV6-1 with TRBJ2-1; D uncertain. CDR1 is MNHNS, CDR2 SASEGT, per germline. Trimming shortened V by 6 bases and J by 4 bases, and 10 bases separated the two germline ends. The CDR3 runs to 13 residues. CDR3 nucleotides: TGTGCCAGCAGCGACAACCAATACAATGAGCAGTTCTTC. It codes for CASSDNQYNEQFF.

This clone was seen more than once but under ten times. The CDR3, as DNA: TGTGCCAGCAGCTTAGCGCTAAGGAACACTGAAGCTTTCTTT. Translated: CASSLALRNTEAFF. V usage is TRBV7-9 and J usage is TRBJ1-1; D gene uncertain. Germline V gene sequence: CDR1 SEHNR, CDR2 FQNEAQ (reference sequence). Trimming cost V 0 bases and J 1 base, with 6 bases left between them. CDR3 length equals 14 residues.

This chain uses TRBV29-1 with TRBJ2-7; 10 bases map to TRBD1. The CDR3 totals 15 residues. The germline V gene has CDR1 SQVTM and CDR2 ANQGSEA. The ends lost 1 base at V and 6 bases at J; junction bases unmatched: 9. CDR3 region: CSVEGRGTGDSEQYF. The CDR3 nucleotides are TGCAGCGTTGAAGGCAGGGGGACAGGGGACTCCGAGCAGTACTTC.

This clone turned up a few times. The V and J genes are TRBV7-2 and TRBJ2-5, with 9 positions matching TRBD2. This CDR3 contains 13 residues. The germline V gene has CDR1 SGHTA and CDR2 FQGNSA. The V and J ends lost 3 bases and 4 bases, in that order; junction bases with no gene match: 0. The CDR3 nucleotides read TGTGCCAGCAGCTTGACTAGCGGAGAGACCCAGTACTTC. The encoded protein is CASSLTSGETQYF.

This chain connects TRBV7-2 to TRBJ2-1, with 11 positions matching TRBD2. The CDR3 is made up of 14 amino acids. Germline loops: CDR1 SGHTA, CDR2 FQGNSA. With 1 base clipped from V and 10 bases from J, the junction kept 3 bases outside the gene matches. CDR3 DNA: TGTGCCAGCAGCTTAGAGACTAGCGGGAAGGAGCAGTTCTTC. It yields the protein CASSLETSGKEQFF.

The chain recombines TRBV27 with TRBJ2-1, with 12 nucleotides matching TRBD1. CDR3 size: 15 residues. J gave up 4 bases and V 7 bases, and 5 bases lay outside the gene matches. Germline V gene lookup returns CDR1 MNHEY and CDR2 SMNVEV (reference sequence). The CDR3 sequence: CASTQGQGAYNEQFF. DNA for the CDR3: TGTGCCAGCACCCAGGGACAGGGGGCGTACAATGAGCAGTTCTTC.

This chain connects TRBV6-1 to TRBJ2-1; 11 bases line up with TRBD2. This CDR3 spans 14 amino acids. CDR1 is MNHNS, CDR2 SASEGT, per germline. V lost 8 bases, J lost 5 bases, and 5 bases stayed unmatched. The CDR3, as DNA: TGTGCCAGCGAGACTAGCGGGAACAACAATGAGCAGTTCTTC. Its translation: CASETSGNNNEQFF.

This clone was counted between two and nine times. The CDR3 DNA sequence: TGTGCCAGCAGTTATGACGGAGGGGACTATGGCTACACCTTC. Translated: CASSYDGGDYGYTF. This sequence joins TRBV6-6 and TRBJ1-2, with a weak D call TRBD1 (5 bases). The germline V gene has CDR1 MNHNY and CDR2 SVGAGI (reference sequence). V was pared by 3 bases and J by 3 bases, with 11 bases between. The length of the CDR3 is 14 residues.

This clone was counted only a few times. This chain joins TRBV5-4 and TRBJ2-3; TRBD1 might be the D (5 bases). CDR1 SGHNT and CDR2 YYREEE come from the germline V gene (reference sequence). The CDR3 sequence is 18 residues long. V was pared by 0 bases and J by 0 bases, with 17 bases between. The CDR3 coding sequence is TGTGCCAGCAGCTTGGCCCTACTACAGGCGGTTAGCACAGATACGCAGTATTTT. This codes for CASSLALLQAVSTDTQYF.

CDR3 sequence: CASSVAPGSYNEQYF. The CDR3 DNA reads TGTGCCAGCAGCGTAGCTCCCGGGAGCTATAACGAGCAGTACTTC. The chain has TRBV9 and TRBJ2-7, with D tentatively TRBD2 (6 bases). The CDR3 contains 15 residues. CDR1 and CDR2 (germline): SGDLS, YYNGEE. V dropped 0 bases and J dropped 5 bases, with 15 bases sitting between them.

This clone was detected a few times. The CDR3 region has the DNA TGTGCCAGCAGTGACCCGACAGGGGAACTTAACACTGAAGCTTTCTTT. Translated: CASSDPTGELNTEAFF. The chain carries TRBV6-1 and TRBJ1-1; 8 nucleotides match TRBD1. V trimming: 3 bases; J trimming: 2 bases; junction bases outside the gene matches: 8. CDR1 MNHNS and CDR2 SASEGT come from the germline V gene. CDR3 length: 16 residues.

The chain combines TRBV29-1 with TRBJ1-1; 7 bases map to TRBD1. The CDR3 covers 14 residues. The V gene's germline CDR1 is SQVTM and CDR2 ANQGSEA. The J segment lost 2 bases and the V segment lost 6 bases, leaving 9 bases of the junction unmatched. In DNA form, the CDR3 reads TGCAGCGTAAAAACCGGGACAGCTAACACTGAAGCTTTCTTT. Amino acids: CSVKTGTANTEAFF. Together with reference TRBV29-1 and TRBJ1-1, the CDR3 gives the full variable domain: SAVISQKPSRDICQRGTSLTIQCQVDSQVTMMFWYRQQPGQSLTLIATANQGSEATYESGFVIDKFPISRPNLTFSTLTVSNMSPEDSSIYLCSVKTGTANTEAFFGQGTRLTVV.